Here is one TCR beta chain with its context. Its matching antigen is unknown. Treatment here: approximately 9-day PBMC culture with coronavirus spike peptide pools or control peptides (ViraFEST assay). This specimen belongs to a study of vaccination and CD4 T cells after COVID-19. The Oncomine TCR Beta short-read assay sequenced DNA from cultured CD4+ T cells. DNA came from CD4+ T cells after culture. TCRdb ran MiXCR on the PCR reads and lists one entry per CDR3 protein. The sample yields more than 10,000 distinct CDR3 sequences, 25% to 35% seen once. Trimming pared 5 bases from V and 12 bases from J, leaving 14 bases between. The CDR3 runs 13 residues.

The receptor's source is a human donor who had recovered from COVID-19. The V gene is TRBV12-3 or TRBV12-4, the J gene TRBJ1-6, with D perhaps TRBD1 (5 bases). Sequenced here: CD4+ T cells from blood, cultured in vitro, sampled after SARS-CoV-2 vaccination. CDR3 region: CASSKDSFLPLHF. The CDR3, as DNA: TGTGCCAGCAGTAAAGACAGTTTCCTACCCCTCCACTTT.